The next 25 T cell receptor beta chains were all read from a single sample in a study of cytomegalovirus exposure and HLA in healthy donors. With 60 Vbeta and 13 Jbeta primers, the PCR was carried out. Profiling relied on immunoSEQ multiplex PCR, and the TCRdb table lists in-frame clones only, not all of them. The sample contains some 140,000 clones, 70% to 80% of which appear only once. What was sequenced was PBMCs. All receptors come from a female donor in good health and CMV-seronegative.

The gene calls are TRBV7-8 and TRBJ1-4; D not resolved. Germline values: CDR1 SGHVS, CDR2 FQNEAQ. V lost 1 base to trimming and J lost 8 bases, with 8 bases between them. The CDR3 has 13 residues. The CDR3 sequence: CASSLGGGEKLFF. As DNA, the CDR3 is TGTGCCAGCAGCTTAGGAGGAGGCGAAAAACTGTTTTTT.

This chain uses TRBV29-1 with TRBJ2-7, with 15 bases fitting TRBD2. Losses at the gene ends were 6 bases for V and 5 bases for J; bases not matched to a gene: 5. The germline gives CDR1 SQVTM, CDR2 ANQGSEA. CDR3 length: 14 amino acids. DNA for the CDR3: TGCAGCGTCCGGACTAGCGGGGGGGCCAACGAGCAGTACTTC. This codes for CSVRTSGGANEQYF.

The chain employs TRBV5-1 and TRBJ2-1; TRBD2 matches at 11 bases. The CDR3 is 15 amino acids. Germline assignment: CDR1 SGHRS and CDR2 YFSETQ. J gave up 8 bases and V 4 bases, and 8 bases lay outside the gene matches. The CDR3: CASSLAGGPTHEQFF. In DNA, the CDR3 is TGCGCCAGCAGCCTAGCGGGGGGCCCTACGCATGAGCAGTTCTTC. The complete variable domain, with remaining parts taken from reference TRBV5-1 and TRBJ2-1, reads KAGVTQTPRYLIKTRGQQVTLSCSPISGHRSVSWYQQTPGQGLQFLFEYFSETQRNKGNFPGRFSGRQFSNSRSEMNVSTLELGDSALYLCASSLAGGPTHEQFFGPGTRLTVL.

This chain joins TRBV9 and TRBJ2-7; D is undetermined. CDR1 SGDLS and CDR2 YYNGEE come from the germline V gene. The CDR3 runs to 14 residues. The V gene lost 4 bases and the J gene lost 2 bases, with 13 bases spanning the gap. CDR3 sequence reads: CASSSWSDTYEQYF. CDR3 coding DNA: TGTGCCAGCAGCTCCTGGTCCGACACCTACGAGCAGTACTTC.

The chain employs TRBV5-6 and TRBJ2-7, with 8 bases identical to TRBD1. The CDR3 is 15 residues long. The V gene's germline CDR1 is SGHDT and CDR2 YYEEEE. After removal of 3 bases from V and 4 bases from J, the junction contained 9 bases not matched to a gene. CDR3 protein: CASSSNPGGWYEQYF. In DNA, the CDR3 is TGTGCCAGCAGCTCCAACCCAGGGGGCTGGTACGAGCAGTACTTC.

V gene TRBV5-1 combines with J gene TRBJ2-3; perhaps TRBD2 as D (5 bases). Trimming shortened V by 4 bases and J by 1 base, and 13 bases separated the two germline ends. The CDR3 is made up of 15 amino acids. CDR1 is SGHRS, CDR2 YFSETQ, per germline. The CDR3 protein is CASSPDRGRTDTQYF. The CDR3 region has the DNA TGCGCCAGCAGCCCGGACCGAGGGCGCACAGATACGCAGTATTTT.

The chain couples TRBV4-1 to TRBJ1-1; TRBD1 is a possible D gene (6 bases). CDR3 size: 16 residues. Germline V lookup: CDR1 MGHRA, CDR2 YSYEKL. V dropped 1 base and J dropped 1 base, with 13 bases sitting between them. In nucleotides, the CDR3 is TGCGCCAGCAGCCAAGTAGGGGCAGGGGCGAACACTGAAGCTTTCTTT. As protein: CASSQVGAGANTEAFF.

V is TRBV6-1 and J is TRBJ2-7, with D tentatively TRBD1 (6 bases). The V gene's germline CDR1 is MNHNS and CDR2 SASEGT. V lost 4 bases and J lost 1, with 11 bases in between. The CDR3 runs to 14 residues. The CDR3 loop is CASSGRGSSYEQYF. For the CDR3, the DNA is TGTGCCAGCAGTGGTAGGGGGTCGTCCTACGAGCAGTACTTC.

V is TRBV21-1 and J is TRBJ2-7; no check of the table's D call, TRBD2, against the DNA was made. TRBV21-1 represents a pseudogene. This CDR3 contains 17 residues. The CDR3 spells CASSRRRLAGGPNEQYF. In DNA form, the CDR3 reads TGTGCCAGCAGCCGAAGACGACTAGCGGGAGGGCCAAACGAGCAGTACTTC.

This clone has more than one count but fewer than ten. The genes are TRBV25-1 and TRBJ1-1; D remains ambiguous. The germline V gene has CDR1 MGHDK and CDR2 SYGVNS. This CDR3 has 14 amino acids. The V end lost 2 bases, the J end lost 1 base, and 8 bases lay between the germline ends. The CDR3 region has the DNA TGTGCCAGCAGTGAAAAACGGGGGAACACTGAAGCTTTCTTT. Translation gives CASSEKRGNTEAFF.

This chain connects TRBV9 to TRBJ2-7; 12 bases line up with TRBD1. Germline assignment: CDR1 SGDLS and CDR2 YYNGEE. The ends lost 0 bases at V and 5 bases at J; junction bases unmatched: 9. This CDR3 region has 17 residues. CDR3 loop: CASSVGARGQGANEQYF. The CDR3 DNA reads TGTGCCAGCAGCGTAGGGGCTAGGGGACAGGGGGCCAACGAGCAGTACTTC.

The chain couples TRBV28 to TRBJ1-1, with 11 bases lining up with TRBD1. Germline CDR1 reads MDHEN; CDR2 reads SYDVKM. Trimming took 2 bases from V and 1 from J; bases not matched to a gene: 6. The CDR3 has 17 amino acids. CDR3 in DNA: TGTGCCAGCAGTTTACGTGGACAGGGGGCATGGAACACTGAAGCTTTCTTT. Its translation: CASSLRGQGAWNTEAFF.

The chain combines TRBV4-3 with TRBJ2-7; 9 nucleotides match TRBD2. The junction had 4 bases not matched to a gene; V was cut back by 4 bases and J by 0 bases. This CDR3 region has 15 residues. Germline V gives CDR1 LGHNA, CDR2 YSLEER. For the CDR3, the DNA is TGCGCCAGCAGCCGCCGACTAGCGGACTCCTACGAGCAGTACTTC. This encodes CASSRRLADSYEQYF.

With regard to this clone: The same CDR3 can be traced to other DNA sequences in this sample. This chain uses TRBV5-1 with TRBJ2-5; D ambiguous. V was clipped by 1 base and J by 5 bases, with 3 bases between them. CDR3 size: 11 residues. Germline V gene data show CDR1 as SGHRS and CDR2 as YFSETQ. Here the CDR3 DNA reads TGCGCCAGCAGCTTGCGGGAGACCCAGTACTTC. Protein: CASSLRETQYF.

The V and J genes are TRBV7-2 and TRBJ2-3; TRBD2 matches at 16 bases. Germline V lookup: CDR1 SGHTA, CDR2 FQGNSA. The CDR3 has 16 amino acids. V lost 5 bases to trimming and J lost 7 bases; unmatched junction nucleotides: 6. Written as DNA, the CDR3 is TGTGCCAGCAGCACGGGACTAGCGGGAGGGTCAAATACGCAGTATTTT. This gives the protein CASSTGLAGGSNTQYF.

The chain uses TRBV7-2 and TRBJ2-7, with a possible D match to TRBD1 (5 bases). Germline-derived CDR1 and CDR2 are SGHTA and FQGNSA. The V and J ends lost 5 bases and 4 bases respectively, with 12 bases between them. CDR3 length equals 13 residues. CDR3 amino acids: CASSLRVGYEQYF. The CDR3, as DNA: TGTGCCAGCAGCCTCAGGGTGGGTTACGAGCAGTACTTC.

The V and J genes are TRBV6-5 and TRBJ2-2; 9 nucleotides match TRBD1. CDR1 and CDR2 (germline): MNHEY, SVGAGI. The CDR3 spans 15 residues. Trimming at V came to 4 bases and at J to 7 bases, leaving 7 bases not matched to a gene. Here the CDR3 reads CASSFQQGASGELFF. The CDR3 DNA follows: TGTGCCAGCAGTTTCCAACAGGGGGCTAGCGGGGAGCTGTTTTTT.

The chain recombines TRBV19 with TRBJ1-1, with 7 bases aligning to TRBD1. Germline V CDR1 and CDR2: LNHDA, SQIVND (reference sequence). Unmatched junction bases numbered 8, after V lost 9 bases and J lost 4 bases. This CDR3 has 13 residues. The CDR3 DNA follows: TGTGCCAGCTCCTCTAACAGGGGCACTGAAGCTTTCTTT. It translates to CASSSNRGTEAFF.

The chain combines TRBV4-1 with TRBJ1-1; D not resolved. There are 11 residues in the CDR3. Germline CDR1 reads MGHRA; CDR2 reads YSYEKL. Trimming left V 3 bases short and J 4 bases short, with 3 bases between. The CDR3 loop is CASSQATEAFF. The CDR3 DNA follows: TGCGCCAGCAGCCAGGCCACTGAAGCTTTCTTT.

This chain uses TRBV10-1 with TRBJ2-7, with 9 positions matching TRBD2. After removal of 4 bases from V and 5 bases from J, the junction contained 6 bases not matched to a gene. Per the germline V gene, CDR1 is WNHNN and CDR2 is SYGVQD (reference sequence). The CDR3 is made up of 14 amino acids. CDR3 loop: CASSASGIINEQYF. The CDR3 DNA is TGCGCCAGCAGTGCTAGCGGGATAATCAACGAGCAGTACTTC.

The chain combines TRBV25-1 with TRBJ2-1; a possible D gene is TRBD2 (5 bases). This CDR3 has 15 residues. Trimming left V 5 bases short and J 7 bases short, with 18 bases between. Germline CDR1 and CDR2: MGHDK and SYGVNS. CDR3 sequence: CASSTDFRTANEQFF. CDR3 nucleotides: TGTGCCAGCAGTACGGACTTCCGGACGGCGAATGAGCAGTTCTTC.

This clone has a single count. This rearrangement joins TRBV7-2 to TRBJ2-1, with no clear D. The CDR3 is 14 residues long. V lost 7 bases to trimming and J lost 2 bases, with 12 bases between them. Per the germline V gene, CDR1 is SGHTA and CDR2 is FQGNSA. CDR3 in DNA: TGTGCCAGCACCCGGTATCTTACCTACAATGAGCAGTTCTTC. Protein product: CASTRYLTYNEQFF. Filled out from reference TRBV7-2 and TRBJ2-1, the complete variable domain reads GAGVSQSPSNKVTEKGKDVELRCDPISGHTALYWYRQSLGQGLEFLIYFQGNSAPDKSGLPSDRFSAERTGGSVSTLTIQRTQQEDSAVYLCASTRYLTYNEQFFGPGTRLTVL.

The genes are TRBV13 and TRBJ1-1; 9 bases align to TRBD1. The CDR3 is 18 amino acids. Trimming at V came to 6 bases and at J to 6 bases, leaving 20 bases not matched to a gene. Germline loops: CDR1 PRHDT, CDR2 FYEKMQ (reference sequence). CDR3 coding DNA: TGTGCCAGCAGAGGGGCCGGACTGGGACAGGGACGTATCGCTGAAGCTTTCTTT. Amino acids: CASRGAGLGQGRIAEAFF.

This clone appeared once. The V gene is TRBV30, the J gene TRBJ1-1; D is uncertain. Trimming removed 4 bases at V and 4 bases at J, with 10 bases between. This CDR3 is 12 amino acids long. Germline CDR1 and CDR2: GTSNPN and SVGIG (reference sequence). CDR3 region: CAWKRGSTEAFF. In DNA form, the CDR3 reads TGTGCCTGGAAAAGAGGGAGCACTGAAGCTTTCTTT.

The V call is TRBV7-6, the J call TRBJ1-1; D unclear. The V gene's germline CDR1 is SGHVS and CDR2 FNYEAQ. The CDR3 runs 13 residues. Trimming cost V 3 bases and J 8 bases, with 13 bases left between them. The DNA of the CDR3 is TGTGCCAGCAGCTTTGGGTCAAGGAGCGAAGCTTTCTTT. Translation: CASSFGSRSEAFF.